This TCR beta chain was documented in a study of post-analysis software for immune sequencing data. As for the study in general: Relapsing-remitting, secondary progressive and progressive-relapsing forms of multiple sclerosis all featured among disease courses.

Trimming pared 2 bases from V and 0 bases from J, leaving 14 bases between. Looked up from germline, CDR1 is MNHEY and CDR2 is SMNVEV (reference sequence). The CDR3 covers 17 residues. Regarding this clonotype: Antigen specificity is unknown.

The authors incorporated unique molecular identifiers into the TCR beta cDNA libraries. Each batch of about 0.9 to 10 million T cells produced some 500,000 cDNA molecules. Each CDR3 protein gets one entry after TCRdb re-called the PCR reads with MiXCR. The data hold approximately 660,000 distinct CDR3 sequences, with 55% to 60% observed a single time. Overall study findings and caveats: Normalized Chao1 diversity was significantly lower in multiple sclerosis patients than in controls. Samples from one preparation batch, clustered by F measure, grouped strongly together. The five TRBV segments detected at higher frequency in patients than in controls included TRBV5-6, TRBV5-1 and TRBV20-1.

The sequence was collected from a girl aged 2 to 10 with multiple sclerosis. What was sequenced was blood. This chain connects TRBV27 to TRBJ2-4; D perhaps matches TRBD1 (5 bases). This chain's CDR3 is CASSLKAGSLAKNIQYF. CDR3 nucleotides: TGTGCCAGCAGTTTAAAGGCAGGGTCCTTAGCCAAAAACATTCAGTACTTC.